This T cell receptor beta chain originates from a study of CD8+CD57+ T cells in acquired aplastic anemia. About the research overall: Quantities of DNA derived from sorted CD4+ and CD8+ cells averaged about 3.2 ug. There were about 10.8 million reads, on average, for CD4+ cells from healthy donors. Study results and limitations: The study identified about 30 CD8+ CDR3 sequences shared by patients and controls. Patients did not significantly differ from controls in CD8+ Simpson's diversity.

Genomic DNA served as template for TCR beta VDJ and CDR3 profiling. From the reads, TCRdb called clonotypes with MiXCR, one entry per CDR3 protein. The sample yields 100,000 to 150,000 distinct CDR3 sequences, 48% seen once. Per the germline V gene, CDR1 is ENHRY and CDR2 is SYGVKD. This CDR3 has 15 amino acids. Trimming at V came to 7 bases and at J to 5 bases, leaving 11 bases not matched to a gene. This clonotype has a count of ten or more. Its antigen remains unidentified. This TCR was sampled from a human donor in good health, serving as a control. Input material: sorted CD4+, CD8+, or CD8+CD57+ T cells (not recorded which) from PBMCs. The V gene is TRBV10-3, the J gene TRBJ2-3; 8 nucleotides align to TRBD2. As DNA, the CDR3 is TGTGCCATCAATAGGGGACTAGAAGAGCGAGATACGCAGTATTTT. Translating gives CAINRGLEERDTQYF.